The TCR beta chain under discussion was sequenced for a study of CD8+ T cells in alopecia areata. Study information: The study gave treated patients oral tofacitinib at 5 to 10 mg twice daily. The duration of tofacitinib was 6 to 18 months, with 6 months off drug afterward.

The germline gives CDR1 SGHDT, CDR2 YYEEEE. This CDR3 spans 15 amino acids. The ends were cut back, 3 bases at V and 2 bases at J, with 15 bases in the middle. Extracted RNA was reverse transcribed into cDNA, the sequencing template. Clones were sequenced by immunoSEQ multiplex PCR, and TCRdb holds only the in-frame ones, with some missing. The profile shows 150,000 to 200,000 clones, about 53% of them singletons. Treatment described: oral pan-JAK inhibitor, 5-10 mg twice daily. It was from alopecia areata patients that lesional scalp punch biopsies and peripheral blood were collected. General study findings and limits: Numerous expanded lesional clones remained in scalp and blood during tofacitinib.

Of note for this clone: What it recognizes is unknown.

The TCR comes from a human donor with alopecia areata. The sequences come from CD8+ T cells sorted from blood, collected at week 24, from a patient treated with tofacitinib. The gene calls are TRBV5-6 and TRBJ2-7; D is perhaps TRBD2 (8 bases). CDR3 in amino acids: CASSSREGAPYEQYF. The CDR3 DNA follows: TGTGCCAGCAGCTCCCGGGAGGGGGCCCCCTACGAGCAGTACTTC.